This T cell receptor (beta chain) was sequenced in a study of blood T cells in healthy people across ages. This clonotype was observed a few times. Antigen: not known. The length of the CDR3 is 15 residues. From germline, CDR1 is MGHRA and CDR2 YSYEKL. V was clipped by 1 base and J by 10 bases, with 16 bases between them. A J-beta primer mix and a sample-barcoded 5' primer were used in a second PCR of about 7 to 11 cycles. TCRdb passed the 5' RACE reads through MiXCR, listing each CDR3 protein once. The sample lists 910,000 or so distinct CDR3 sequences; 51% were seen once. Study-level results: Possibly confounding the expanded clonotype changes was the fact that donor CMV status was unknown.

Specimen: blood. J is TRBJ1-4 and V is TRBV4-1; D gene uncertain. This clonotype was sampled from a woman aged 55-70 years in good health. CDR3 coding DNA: TGCGCCAGCAGCCAAGTCTGGGCAGAAATTGGAAAACTGTTTTTT. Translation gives CASSQVWAEIGKLFF.